The source of this TCR beta chain is a study of blood T cell repertoires in COVID-19 (TCRdb year 2020). Describing the broader study: The collaborator samples originated in the United States, Italy and Spain and spanned the acute and convalescent phases of COVID-19. The repertoires were made available in a free public database intended to serve as a resource for research on the immune response to SARS-CoV-2. Where HLA class I and class II types were available, the types were taken from metadata supplied by the sample provider, not from assay-based typing. Deeply sampled blood TCRbeta repertoires from subjects exposed to, actively infected with, or recovered from COVID-19 were included in the dataset. Samples came from the ongoing ImmuneRACE study (first 160 participants) plus 1,254 subjects from 6 global collaborators. The material from the prospective study consisted of cDNA or gDNA derived from T cells, B-cell-depleted T cells, or PBMCs. Nearly every sample came with metadata listing a de-identified subject ID, COVID-19 status, age in years and sex. Here is what the overall study found, with its caveats: The amount of clinical and demographic metadata varied by source and participant and was provided uncurated.

Turning to this clone: Its binding antigen is unknown. Qualities for individual bases were not recorded, and no much larger clone is one base off.

Whole blood was collected in K2EDTA tubes by collaborating institutions according to the institutions' own protocols. For TCRbeta analysis, collaborators shipped samples as frozen whole blood, isolated PBMCs, or DNA extracted from either of those sample types. TCRbeta CDR3 regions were amplified from genomic DNA by means of the immunoSEQ Assay, a bias-controlled multiplex PCR. Regarding the original processing steps: Within the assay, amplification of reference gene primers was used to estimate how many nucleated cells each sample contained. Sequence reads were collapsed and filtered to measure the absolute abundance of every unique TCRbeta CDR3 rearrangement. Productive Simpson clonality was computed per sample as the square root of Simpson's diversity index over productive rearrangements. The source is immuneACCESS, and TCRdb retained only in-frame sequences with V and J called. Part of the clones is not carried over; for the studies checked, unresolved V genes explain less than half of this, and the remainder is unexplained. The V and J calls and the clone size are those of that table, but D and trimming were determined from the DNA. Counted in this sample were around 72,000 clones; roughly 82% of them appeared once. 18% of the sample comes from the top ten.

The germline V gene gives CDR1 as LGHNT and CDR2 as FRNRAP. The CDR3 goes from the cysteine to the phenylalanine over 16 residues. The sequence is cut down to CDR3 DNA, 48 bases in frame from base 1. V drops 0 bases and J drops 5 bases, leaving 13 bases in between. The V and J genes are TRBV12-5 and TRBJ2-2; tentative D gene TRBD2, with 6 bases matching. The material sequenced was peripheral blood. The sequence was collected from a human donor in a cohort sampled during active COVID-19. The nucleotide sequence is given as TGTGCTAGTGGTTTGGTTACGGGGGTTCGGACCGGGGAGCTGTTTTTT. Protein translation: CASGLVTGVRTGELFF.